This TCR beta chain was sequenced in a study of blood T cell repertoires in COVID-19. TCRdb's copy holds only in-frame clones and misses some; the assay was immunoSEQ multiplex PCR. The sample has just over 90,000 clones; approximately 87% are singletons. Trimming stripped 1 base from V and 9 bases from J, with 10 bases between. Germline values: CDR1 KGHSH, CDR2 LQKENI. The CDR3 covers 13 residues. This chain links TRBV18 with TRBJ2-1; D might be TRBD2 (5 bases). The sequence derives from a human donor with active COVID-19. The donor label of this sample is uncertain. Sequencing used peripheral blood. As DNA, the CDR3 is TGTGCCAGCTCACCACTAAAAGGGAGTGAGCAGTTCTTC. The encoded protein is CASSPLKGSEQFF.